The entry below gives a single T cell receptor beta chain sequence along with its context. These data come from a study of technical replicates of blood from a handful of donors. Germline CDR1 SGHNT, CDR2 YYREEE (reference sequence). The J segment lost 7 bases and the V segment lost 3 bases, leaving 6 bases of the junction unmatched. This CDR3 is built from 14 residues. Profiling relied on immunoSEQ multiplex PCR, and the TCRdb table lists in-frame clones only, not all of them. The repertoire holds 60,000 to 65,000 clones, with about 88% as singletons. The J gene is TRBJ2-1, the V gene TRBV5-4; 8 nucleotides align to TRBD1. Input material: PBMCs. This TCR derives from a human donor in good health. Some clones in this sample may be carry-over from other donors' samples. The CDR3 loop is CASSSRTGRNEQFF. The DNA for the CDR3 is TGTGCCAGCAGCTCGAGGACAGGGCGAAATGAGCAGTTCTTC.